Below, 9 T cell receptor beta chains from the same sample are listed, as sequenced in a study of cytomegalovirus exposure and HLA in healthy donors. The study ran its PCR with 60 Vbeta and 13 Jbeta primers. Sequencing used immunoSEQ multiplex PCR; TCRdb keeps in-frame clones, though not all of them. Among under 150,000 clones listed, less than 80% were seen once. Material for sequencing was PBMCs. These receptors were taken from a woman in her thirties or forties in good health and CMV-seropositive.

This chain links TRBV5-1 with TRBJ2-5, with TRBD1 matching over 7 bases. Germline loops: CDR1 SGHRS, CDR2 YFSETQ. There are 15 residues in the CDR3. Unmatched junction bases numbered 4, after V lost 0 bases and J lost 2 bases. The CDR3 sequence is CASSLGRGIQETQYF. DNA for the CDR3: TGCGCCAGCAGCTTGGGCAGGGGGATTCAAGAGACCCAGTACTTC. The full variable domain, in which reference TRBV5-1 and TRBJ2-5 provide the parts outside the CDR3, is KAGVTQTPRYLIKTRGQQVTLSCSPISGHRSVSWYQQTPGQGLQFLFEYFSETQRNKGNFPGRFSGRQFSNSRSEMNVSTLELGDSALYLCASSLGRGIQETQYFGPGTRLLVL.

This chain joins TRBV28 and TRBJ2-3; 7 bases align to TRBD2. Germline lookup yields CDR1 MDHEN and CDR2 SYDVKM. The CDR3 extends over 14 amino acids. V shed 1 base, J shed 6 bases, and the junction held 4 bases outside the gene matches. The CDR3 DNA reads as TGTGCCAGCAGTTTATTGGGGGAGGGGGATACGCAGTATTTT. The encoded protein is CASSLLGEGDTQYF.

CDR3: CASSYGIRGRVYGYTF. The CDR3 DNA is TGTGCCAGCTCATATGGAATTAGGGGGCGCGTGTATGGCTACACCTTC. The rearrangement joins TRBV7-3 to TRBJ1-2; 7 nucleotides line up with TRBD1. Germline assignment: CDR1 SGHTA and CDR2 FQGTGA. V shed 8 bases and J 5 bases; nucleotides not matched to a gene: 17. The CDR3 consists of 16 residues. The full variable domain, rest sourced from reference TRBV7-3 and TRBJ1-2, is GAGVSQTPSNKVTEKGKYVELRCDPISGHTALYWYRQSLGQGPEFLIYFQGTGAADDSGLPNDRFFAVRPEGSVSTLKIQRTERGDSAVYLCASSYGIRGRVYGYTFGSGTRLTVV.

J is TRBJ1-2 and V is TRBV19, with 9 bases identical to TRBD1. Trimming took 4 bases from V and 8 from J; bases not matched to a gene: 8. The CDR3 loop spans 14 amino acids. The germline gives CDR1 LNHDA, CDR2 SQIVND (reference sequence). CDR3 residues: CASSTGQGSEGYTF. The CDR3 DNA sequence: TGTGCCAGTAGTACGGGACAGGGCTCGGAAGGCTACACCTTC.

This chain links TRBV19 with TRBJ2-1; 11 nucleotides line up with TRBD2. Germline V gives CDR1 LNHDA, CDR2 SQIVND (reference sequence). The CDR3 has 17 residues. The junction had 5 bases not matched to a gene; V was cut back by 4 bases and J by 0 bases. CDR3: CASSTGLAGGSYNEQFF. In DNA form, the CDR3 reads TGTGCCAGTAGTACCGGCCTAGCGGGAGGCTCCTACAATGAGCAGTTCTTC.

The chain combines TRBV5-1 with TRBJ2-2; 9 bases are a match to TRBD1. J was trimmed by 7 bases and V by 7 bases; bases with no gene match: 14. Germline V gene sequence: CDR1 SGHRS, CDR2 YFSETQ. CDR3 length: 16 amino acids. CDR3 bases: TGCGCCAGCGCGGCGGACAGGGGCGGACTCCGCGGGGAGCTGTTTTTT. Translation: CASAADRGGLRGELFF.

The rearrangement uses TRBV11-3 and TRBJ2-1; D not resolved. The CDR3 totals 16 residues. Trimming took 0 bases from V and 5 from J, leaving 14 bases between them. Germline CDR1 reads SGHNT; CDR2 reads YENEEA. CDR3 in amino acids: CASSLDLIATDNEQFF. The CDR3, as DNA: TGTGCCAGCAGCTTAGATCTTATTGCTACTGACAATGAGCAGTTCTTC.

V is TRBV27 and J is TRBJ1-5, with 7 bases lining up with TRBD1. The V segment lost 6 bases and the J segment 6 bases; nucleotides outside the gene matches: 8. From germline, CDR1 is MNHEY and CDR2 SMNVEV (reference sequence). The CDR3 spans 14 residues. The CDR3 sequence: CASSSQGVGQPQHF. The CDR3 bases are TGTGCCAGCAGCTCCCAGGGGGTGGGTCAGCCCCAGCATTTT.

This chain uses TRBV9 with TRBJ1-1, with TRBD1 as a possible D gene (5 bases). V lost 0 bases and J lost 0, with 9 bases in between. This CDR3 contains 15 residues. From germline, CDR1 is SGDLS and CDR2 YYNGEE. This chain's CDR3 is CASSVAGALNTEAFF. CDR3 in DNA: TGTGCCAGCAGCGTAGCTGGGGCCTTGAACACTGAAGCTTTCTTT.